Listed below are T cell receptor beta chains from one sample, sequenced in a study of human T cells and chemical hapten exposure. A single record per CDR3 protein comes from TCRdb applying MiXCR to the RACE reads. This table holds 60,000 to 90,000 distinct CDR3 sequences, 8.5% to 9.5% found once. Material for sequencing was whole blood. These receptors all stem from a female donor in good health. Some clones in this sample may be carry-over from other donors' samples. CDR3s leave out the opening cysteine and the closing phenylalanine or tryptophan.

J	V	length	CDR3
TRBJ1-2	TRBV5-4	11	ASSLDSNYGYT
TRBJ2-7	TRBV20-1	12	SARGRTEPYEQY
TRBJ2-7	TRBV5-8	8	ASSSYEQY
TRBJ1-3	TRBV29-1	10	SASGGGNTIY
TRBJ1-1	TRBV5-1	9	ASSWEGIAF
TRBJ1-2	TRBV10-3	14	AISEGSGGDHYGYT
TRBJ2-3	TRBV4-1	12	ASRDAGGTDTQY
TRBJ1-2	TRBV7-6	15	ASSLGTDGAINYGYT
TRBJ2-3	TRBV12-3/TRBV12-4	18	ASSSRFRAGTGKSTDTQY
TRBJ2-5	TRBV7-2	14	ASSVWSGGGQETQY
TRBJ1-2	TRBV20-1	8	SARAFGYT
TRBJ2-7	TRBV28	9	ASSWGRTPL
TRBJ2-7	TRBV5-5	11	ASSLSRGLEQY
TRBJ1-6	TRBV7-2	11	ASSPDRDSPLN
TRBJ2-3	TRBV18	13	ASSLFLAGTDTQY
TRBJ2-7	TRBV29-1	10	SVGQQGNEQY
TRBJ2-7	TRBV28	12	ASSLYRGSHEQY
TRBJ1-4	TRBV20-1	12	SAPSGTGGEKLF
TRBJ2-3	TRBV11-1	12	ASSLRPGTDTQY
TRBJ2-6	TRBV20-1	13	SAGRLNSGANVLT
TRBJ1-5	TRBV5-6	14	ASSSRLANSNQPQH
TRBJ2-2	TRBV29-1	13	SVEDAELNTGELF
TRBJ1-4	TRBV30	12	ACCTGRSNEKLF
TRBJ1-5	TRBV20-1	13	SARQGGWSNQPQH
TRBJ2-1	TRBV7-2	13	ASSSRGTSYNEQF
TRBJ2-3	TRBV29-1	10	SGQVFSDTQY
TRBJ2-2	TRBV4-2	19	ASSQDIRLDGTRLNTGELF
TRBJ1-1	TRBV29-1	10	SVVLLTPEAF
TRBJ2-5	TRBV5-1	10	ASSTSLETQY
TRBJ2-7	TRBV7-8	16	ASSPGQGTSGGVYEQY
TRBJ2-2	TRBV6-5	12	ASSSPGDRVGLF
TRBJ2-7	TRBV6-1	12	ASSEQGGSYEQY
TRBJ1-4	TRBV7-2	15	ASRDRGGRGINEKLF
TRBJ2-1	TRBV20-1	13	SASTILAGASEQF
TRBJ2-3	TRBV6-1	15	ASSGGLAGARTDTQY
TRBJ2-1	TRBV14	14	ASSQNRGPPYNEQF
TRBJ1-4	TRBV20-1	20	SARLLPNSGTDRVATNEKLF
TRBJ1-1	TRBV13	10	ASSSQITEAF
TRBJ1-1	TRBV5-6	10	ASSLGLFEAF
TRBJ1-1	TRBV6-5	12	ASSPRTGVSEAF
TRBJ2-3	TRBV20-1	11	SARTSGTDTQY
TRBJ2-3	TRBV7-2	11	ASSLGATGTQY